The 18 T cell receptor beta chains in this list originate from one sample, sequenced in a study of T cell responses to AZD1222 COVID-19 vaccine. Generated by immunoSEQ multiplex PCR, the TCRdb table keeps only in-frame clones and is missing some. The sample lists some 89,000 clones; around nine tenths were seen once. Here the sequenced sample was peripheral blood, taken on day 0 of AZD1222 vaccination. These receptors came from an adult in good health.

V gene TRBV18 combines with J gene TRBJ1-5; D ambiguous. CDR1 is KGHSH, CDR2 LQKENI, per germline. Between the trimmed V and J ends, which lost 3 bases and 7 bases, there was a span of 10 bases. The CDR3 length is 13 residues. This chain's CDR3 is CASSPEGSQPQHF. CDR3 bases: TGTGCCAGCTCACCGGAAGGGAGCCAGCCCCAGCATTTT.

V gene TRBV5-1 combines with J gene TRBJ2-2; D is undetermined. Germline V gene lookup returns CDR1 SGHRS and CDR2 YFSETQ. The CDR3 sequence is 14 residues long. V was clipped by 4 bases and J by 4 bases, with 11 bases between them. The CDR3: CASSRADSTGELFF. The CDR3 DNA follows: TGCGCCAGCAGCCGGGCCGATTCCACCGGGGAGCTGTTTTTT.

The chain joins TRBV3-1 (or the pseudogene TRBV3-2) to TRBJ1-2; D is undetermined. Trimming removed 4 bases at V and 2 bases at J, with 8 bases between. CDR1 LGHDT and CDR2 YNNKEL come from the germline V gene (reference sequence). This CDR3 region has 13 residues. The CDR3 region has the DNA TGTGCCAGCAGCCGAGCGGCGAACTATGGCTACACCTTC. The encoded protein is CASSRAANYGYTF.

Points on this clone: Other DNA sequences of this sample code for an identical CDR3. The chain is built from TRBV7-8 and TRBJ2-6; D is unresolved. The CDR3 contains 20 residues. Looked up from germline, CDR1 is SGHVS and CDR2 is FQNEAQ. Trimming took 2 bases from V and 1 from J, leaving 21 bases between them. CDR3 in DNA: TGTGCCAGCAGCTTATTTTCACAGCTGTTATCTGGTTCTGGGGCCAACGTCCTGACTTTC. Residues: CASSLFSQLLSGSGANVLTF.

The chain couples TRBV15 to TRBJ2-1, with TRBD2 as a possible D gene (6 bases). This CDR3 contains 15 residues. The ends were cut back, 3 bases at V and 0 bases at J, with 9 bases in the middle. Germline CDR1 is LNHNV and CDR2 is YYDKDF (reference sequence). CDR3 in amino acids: CATSRMGGSYNEQFF. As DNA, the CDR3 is TGTGCCACCAGCAGGATGGGGGGCTCCTACAATGAGCAGTTCTTC.

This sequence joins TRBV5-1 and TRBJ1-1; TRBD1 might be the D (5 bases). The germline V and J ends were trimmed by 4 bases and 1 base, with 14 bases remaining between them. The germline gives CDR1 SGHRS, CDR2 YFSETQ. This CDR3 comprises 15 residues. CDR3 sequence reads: CASSPLGAGNTEAFF. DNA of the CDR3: TGCGCCAGCAGCCCCCTAGGGGCGGGGAACACTGAAGCTTTCTTT.

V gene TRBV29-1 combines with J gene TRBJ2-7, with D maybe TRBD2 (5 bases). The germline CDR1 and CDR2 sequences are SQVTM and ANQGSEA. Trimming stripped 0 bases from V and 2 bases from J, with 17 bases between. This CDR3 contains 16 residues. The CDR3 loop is CSVEDLGRPGAYEQYF. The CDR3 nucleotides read TGCAGCGTTGAAGATCTCGGTCGCCCCGGGGCCTACGAGCAGTACTTC.

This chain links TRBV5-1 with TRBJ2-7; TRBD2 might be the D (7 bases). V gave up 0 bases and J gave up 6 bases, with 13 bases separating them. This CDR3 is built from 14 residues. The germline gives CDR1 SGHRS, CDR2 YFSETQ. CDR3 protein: CASSLGQGGGEQYF. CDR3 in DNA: TGCGCCAGCAGCTTGGGGCAGGGAGGGGGCGAGCAGTACTTC.

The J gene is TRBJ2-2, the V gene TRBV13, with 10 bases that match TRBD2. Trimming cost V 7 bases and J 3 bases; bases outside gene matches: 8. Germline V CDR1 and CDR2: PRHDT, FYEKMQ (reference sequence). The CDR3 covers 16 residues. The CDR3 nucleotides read TGTGCCAGCACCCCCGGGCTAGCGGGGGACACCGGGGAGCTGTTTTTT. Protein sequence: CASTPGLAGDTGELFF.

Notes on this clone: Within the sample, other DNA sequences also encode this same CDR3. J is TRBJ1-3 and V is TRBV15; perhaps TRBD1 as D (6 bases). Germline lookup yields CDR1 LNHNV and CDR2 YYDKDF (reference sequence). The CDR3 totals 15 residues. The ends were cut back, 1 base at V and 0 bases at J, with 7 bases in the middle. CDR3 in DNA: TGTGCCACCAGCAGAGTCAGGGGCTCTGGAAACACCATATATTTT. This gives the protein CATSRVRGSGNTIYF.

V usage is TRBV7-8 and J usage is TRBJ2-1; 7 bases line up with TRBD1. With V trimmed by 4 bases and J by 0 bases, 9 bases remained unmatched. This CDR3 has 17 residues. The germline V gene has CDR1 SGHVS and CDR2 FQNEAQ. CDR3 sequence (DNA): TGTGCCAGCAGCTCCTCGGACAGGACCGACTCCTACAATGAGCAGTTCTTC. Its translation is CASSSSDRTDSYNEQFF.

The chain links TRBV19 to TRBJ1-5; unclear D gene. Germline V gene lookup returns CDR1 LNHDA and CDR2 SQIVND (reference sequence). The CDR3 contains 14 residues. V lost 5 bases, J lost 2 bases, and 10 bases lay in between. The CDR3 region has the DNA TGTGCCAGTAGTGGAATCCCCGGCAATCAGCCCCAGCATTTT. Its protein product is CASSGIPGNQPQHF. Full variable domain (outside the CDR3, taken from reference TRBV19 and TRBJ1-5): DGGITQSPKYLFRKEGQNVTLSCEQNLNHDAMYWYRQDPGQGLRLIYYSQIVNDFQKGDIAEGYSVSREKKESFPLTVTSAQKNPTAFYLCASSGIPGNQPQHFGDGTRLSIL.

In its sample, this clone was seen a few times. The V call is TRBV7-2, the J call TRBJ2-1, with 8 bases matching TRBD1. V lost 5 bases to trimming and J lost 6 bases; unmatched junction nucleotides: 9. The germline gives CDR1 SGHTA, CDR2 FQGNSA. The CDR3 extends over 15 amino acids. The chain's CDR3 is CASSLRGPRGNEQFF. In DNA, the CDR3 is TGTGCCAGCAGCCTCAGGGGGCCCCGGGGCAATGAGCAGTTCTTC.

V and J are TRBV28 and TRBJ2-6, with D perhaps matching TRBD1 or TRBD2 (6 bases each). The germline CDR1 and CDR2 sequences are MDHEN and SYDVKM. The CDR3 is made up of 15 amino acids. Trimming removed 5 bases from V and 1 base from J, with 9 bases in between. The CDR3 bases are TGTGCCAGCAGTAAAGGGGGGTCTGGGGCCAACGTCCTGACTTTC. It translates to CASSKGGSGANVLTF.

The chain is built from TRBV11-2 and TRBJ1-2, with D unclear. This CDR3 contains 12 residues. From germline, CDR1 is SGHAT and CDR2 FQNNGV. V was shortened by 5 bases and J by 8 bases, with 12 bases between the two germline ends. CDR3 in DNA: TGTGCCAGCAGCACAGAGGGCGCCGGCTACACCTTC. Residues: CASSTEGAGYTF.

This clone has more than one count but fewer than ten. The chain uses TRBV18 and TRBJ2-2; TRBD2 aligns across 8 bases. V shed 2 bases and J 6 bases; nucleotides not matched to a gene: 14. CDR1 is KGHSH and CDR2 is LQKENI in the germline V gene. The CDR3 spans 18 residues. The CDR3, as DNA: TGTGCCAGCTCACCAGGAATATTGGAAGCGGGAGAATCCGGGGAGCTGTTTTTT. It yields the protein CASSPGILEAGESGELFF.

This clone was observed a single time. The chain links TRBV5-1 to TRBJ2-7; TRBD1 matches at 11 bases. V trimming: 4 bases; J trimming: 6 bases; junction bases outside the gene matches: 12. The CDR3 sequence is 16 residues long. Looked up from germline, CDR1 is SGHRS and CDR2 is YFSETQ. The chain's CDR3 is CASSPNKGQGDLEQYF. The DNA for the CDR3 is TGCGCCAGCAGCCCGAATAAGGGACAGGGGGACCTCGAGCAGTACTTC. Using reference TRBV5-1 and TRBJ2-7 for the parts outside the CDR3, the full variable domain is KAGVTQTPRYLIKTRGQQVTLSCSPISGHRSVSWYQQTPGQGLQFLFEYFSETQRNKGNFPGRFSGRQFSNSRSEMNVSTLELGDSALYLCASSPNKGQGDLEQYFGPGTRLTVT.

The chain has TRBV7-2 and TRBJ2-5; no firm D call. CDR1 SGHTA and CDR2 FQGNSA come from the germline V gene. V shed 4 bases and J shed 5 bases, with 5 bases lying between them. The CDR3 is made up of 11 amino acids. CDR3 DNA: TGTGCCAGCAGCTCTTTTGAGACCCAGTACTTC. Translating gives CASSSFETQYF.